The next 10 T cell receptor beta chains were all read from a single sample in a study of blood T cell repertoires in COVID-19. Some clones are missing from TCRdb's copy, which holds only in-frame ones; the method was immunoSEQ multiplex PCR. Of about 98,000 clones in the sample, about 85% were seen once. The sample comprised peripheral blood. All receptors derive from a man between 65 and 85 years old with acute or convalescent COVID-19.

The chain joins TRBV19 to TRBJ1-5, with D possibly being TRBD1 (6 bases). Germline CDR1 reads LNHDA; CDR2 reads SQIVND (reference sequence). The length of the CDR3 is 13 residues. The V gene lost 4 bases and the J gene lost 5 bases, with 9 bases spanning the gap. CDR3 coding DNA: TGTGCCAGTAGTACAGGGGTTCATCAGCCCCAGCATTTT. It translates to CASSTGVHQPQHF.

The rearrangement joins TRBV28 to TRBJ1-4, with 11 bases fitting TRBD1. V trimming: 2 bases; J trimming: 10 bases; junction bases outside the gene matches: 9. The CDR3 runs to 16 residues. CDR1 and CDR2 from the germline V gene are MDHEN and SYDVKM. The CDR3 DNA reads TGTGCCAGCAGTTTACCTATCCGGACAGGGGGCGGAAAACTGTTTTTT. This encodes CASSLPIRTGGGKLFF. Combining the CDR3 with reference TRBV28 and TRBJ1-4 gives the whole variable domain DVKVTQSSRYLVKRTGEKVFLECVQDMDHENMFWYRQDPGLGLRLIYFSYDVKMKEKGDIPEGYSVSREKKERFSLILESASTNQTSMYLCASSLPIRTGGGKLFFGSGTQLSVL.

This rearrangement joins TRBV5-1 to TRBJ2-3; tentative D call: TRBD2 (6 bases). Trimming shortened V by 4 bases and J by 5 bases, and 14 bases separated the two germline ends. Germline V lookup: CDR1 SGHRS, CDR2 YFSETQ. This CDR3 is built from 14 residues. CDR3 sequence (DNA): TGCGCCAGCAGCCTTAGCGGTGTGGGAGATACGCAGTATTTT. Amino acids: CASSLSGVGDTQYF.

The V gene is TRBV28, the J gene TRBJ1-6; perhaps TRBD1 as D (5 bases). Looked up from germline, CDR1 is MDHEN and CDR2 is SYDVKM. CDR3 size: 16 residues. Trimming pared 5 bases from V and 0 bases from J, leaving 11 bases between. The CDR3 sequence is CASSPPGGSYNSPLHF. CDR3 in DNA: TGTGCCAGCAGTCCCCCGGGGGGCTCCTATAATTCACCCCTCCACTTT. Using reference TRBV28 and TRBJ1-6 for the parts outside the CDR3, the full variable domain is DVKVTQSSRYLVKRTGEKVFLECVQDMDHENMFWYRQDPGLGLRLIYFSYDVKMKEKGDIPEGYSVSREKKERFSLILESASTNQTSMYLCASSPPGGSYNSPLHFGNGTRLTVT.

The chain employs TRBV19 and TRBJ2-5, with 7 nucleotides matching TRBD1. The CDR3 loop spans 15 amino acids. Trimming took 4 bases from V and 10 from J; bases not matched to a gene: 15. Germline lookup yields CDR1 LNHDA and CDR2 SQIVND (reference sequence). For the CDR3, the DNA is TGTGCCAGTAGTAACCGGGGACAGCGAATGGTAGACCAGTACTTC. Translating it yields CASSNRGQRMVDQYF.

The chain joins TRBV11-2 to TRBJ2-7, with 9 bases that match TRBD1. The V gene end was trimmed by 4 bases and the J gene end by 2 bases; junction bases not matched to a gene: 9. Germline V gives CDR1 SGHAT, CDR2 FQNNGV. The CDR3 totals 16 residues. In DNA form, the CDR3 reads TGTGCCAGCAGCTCCGTTCGGGACAGGGCGCCCTACGAGCAGTACTTC. Amino acids: CASSSVRDRAPYEQYF.

This clone was counted a single time. The rearrangement joins TRBV6-5 to TRBJ1-1; TRBD1 matches 8 bases. V was clipped by 6 bases and J by 1 base; unmatched bases: 4. The CDR3 runs 14 residues. Germline V lookup: CDR1 MNHEY, CDR2 SVGAGI. This CDR3 is CASRTGQENTEAFF. The CDR3 bases are TGTGCCAGCAGGACGGGACAGGAGAACACTGAAGCTTTCTTT.

This clone was detected a few times. The rearrangement links TRBV28 to TRBJ1-2; 8 positions agree with TRBD1. In germline, CDR1 is MDHEN, CDR2 SYDVKM. The V and J ends lost 8 bases and 3 bases, in that order; junction bases with no gene match: 5. The CDR3 runs to 13 residues. The CDR3 coding sequence is TGTGCCAGCCTGGACAGGGCTGACTATGGCTACACCTTC. It yields the protein CASLDRADYGYTF.

This chain joins TRBV12-5 and TRBJ2-5; a weak D match, TRBD1 (6 bases). Germline V gene data show CDR1 as LGHNT and CDR2 as FRNRAP. The CDR3 covers 12 residues. V shed 6 bases and J shed 3 bases, with 8 bases lying between them. Written as DNA, the CDR3 is TGTGCTAGTGGATGGACAGAAGAGACCCAGTACTTC. Amino acid sequence: CASGWTEETQYF.

The J gene is TRBJ1-1, the V gene TRBV28; no definite D call. The V gene's germline CDR1 is MDHEN and CDR2 SYDVKM. The CDR3 is 13 residues long. V was clipped by 10 bases and J by 0 bases, with 12 bases between them. The CDR3 nucleotides read TGTGCCATCCTACAGAATTTGAACACTGAAGCTTTCTTT. It codes for CAILQNLNTEAFF. The full variable domain, its missing parts supplied by reference TRBV28 and TRBJ1-1, is DVKVTQSSRYLVKRTGEKVFLECVQDMDHENMFWYRQDPGLGLRLIYFSYDVKMKEKGDIPEGYSVSREKKERFSLILESASTNQTSMYLCAILQNLNTEAFFGQGTRLTVV.